These 6 T cell receptor beta chains share one sample of origin, sequenced in a study of blood T cell repertoires in COVID-19. Measured with immunoSEQ multiplex PCR; TCRdb has only the in-frame clones, and not every one. The sample holds fewer than 200,000 clones, roughly 82% seen once. Sample: peripheral blood. The receptors come from a middle-aged woman with COVID-19, enrolled during active disease.

The chain employs TRBV7-9 and TRBJ2-1; D uncertain. The CDR3 sequence is 14 residues long. V lost 1 base and J 8 bases, leaving 12 bases between the germline ends. Germline V gene data show CDR1 as SEHNR and CDR2 as FQNEAQ (reference sequence). DNA for the CDR3: TGTGCCAGCAGCTTAGTCCCTCGGTCCGATGAGCAGTTCTTC. Amino acids: CASSLVPRSDEQFF.

This rearrangement joins TRBV10-3 to TRBJ2-1; D gene unclear. The V end was cut by 1 base, the J end by 0 bases, with 10 bases between. Per germline, CDR1 ENHRY and CDR2 SYGVKD. The CDR3 is made up of 16 amino acids. The chain's CDR3 is CAISEYESSSYNEQFF. CDR3 coding DNA: TGTGCCATCAGTGAGTATGAATCGAGCTCCTACAATGAGCAGTTCTTC.

The CDR3 DNA follows: TGTGCCATCAGCCTCGAGGTGAACACTGAAGCTTTCTTT. The encoded protein is CAISLEVNTEAFF. The rearrangement uses TRBV10-3 and TRBJ1-1; D uncertain. The CDR3 has 13 amino acids. Trimming removed 6 bases at V and 0 bases at J, with 8 bases between. CDR1 and CDR2 (germline): ENHRY, SYGVKD.

This chain links TRBV15 with TRBJ2-5; TRBD2 might be the D (6 bases). Germline V gene data show CDR1 as LNHNV and CDR2 as YYDKDF (reference sequence). Trimming pared 1 base from V and 0 bases from J, leaving 18 bases between. CDR3 length: 18 residues. CDR3 region: CATSRGRVRRGNQETQYF. The CDR3 DNA is TGTGCCACCAGCAGAGGAAGGGTAAGGCGGGGTAACCAAGAGACCCAGTACTTC.

This clone appeared once. CDR3 amino acids: CASSAGLPSGNTDTQYF. As DNA, the CDR3 is TGCGCCAGCAGCGCGGGCTTGCCTTCGGGAAACACAGATACGCAGTATTTT. This chain joins TRBV10-1 and TRBJ2-3, with a tentative D call TRBD2 (5 bases). Trimming pared 6 bases from V and 2 bases from J, leaving 21 bases between. The CDR3 length is 17 residues. The V gene's germline CDR1 is WNHNN and CDR2 SYGVQD (reference sequence).

This sequence joins TRBV10-3 and TRBJ2-7; D remains unclear. Germline CDR1 and CDR2: ENHRY and SYGVKD. The CDR3 consists of 16 residues. Trimming took 0 bases from V and 0 from J, leaving 12 bases between them. This chain's CDR3 is CAISESNPPSSYEQYF. Here the CDR3 DNA reads TGTGCCATCAGTGAGTCGAACCCACCCAGCTCCTACGAGCAGTACTTC.